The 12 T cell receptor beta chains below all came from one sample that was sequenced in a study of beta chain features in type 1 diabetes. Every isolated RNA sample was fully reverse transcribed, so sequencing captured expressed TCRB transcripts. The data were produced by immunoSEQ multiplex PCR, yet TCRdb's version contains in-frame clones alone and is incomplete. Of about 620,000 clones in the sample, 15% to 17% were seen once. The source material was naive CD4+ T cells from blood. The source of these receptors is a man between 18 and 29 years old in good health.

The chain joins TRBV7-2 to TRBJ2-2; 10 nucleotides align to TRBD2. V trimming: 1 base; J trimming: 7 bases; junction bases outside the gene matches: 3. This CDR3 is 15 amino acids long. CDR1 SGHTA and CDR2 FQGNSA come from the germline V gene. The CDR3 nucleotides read TGTGCCAGCAGCTTAGGTCTAGCGGGGGTCGGGGAGCTGTTTTTT. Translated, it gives CASSLGLAGVGELFF.

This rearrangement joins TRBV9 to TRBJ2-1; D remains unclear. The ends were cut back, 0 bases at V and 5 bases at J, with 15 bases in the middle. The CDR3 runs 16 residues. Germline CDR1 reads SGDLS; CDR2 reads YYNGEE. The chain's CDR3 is CASSVDRLPSDNEQFF. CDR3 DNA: TGTGCCAGCAGCGTAGACCGACTCCCGTCGGACAATGAGCAGTTCTTC.

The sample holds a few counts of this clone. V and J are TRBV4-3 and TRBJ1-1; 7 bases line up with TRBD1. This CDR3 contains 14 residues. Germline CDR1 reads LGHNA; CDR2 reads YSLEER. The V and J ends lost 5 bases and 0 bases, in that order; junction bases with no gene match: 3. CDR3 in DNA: TGCGCCAGCAGCTCGGGACAGATGAACACTGAAGCTTTCTTT. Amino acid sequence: CASSSGQMNTEAFF.

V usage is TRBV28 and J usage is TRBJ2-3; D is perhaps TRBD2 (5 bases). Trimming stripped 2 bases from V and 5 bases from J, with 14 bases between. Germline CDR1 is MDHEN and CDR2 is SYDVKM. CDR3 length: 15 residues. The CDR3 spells CASSLEEGGVDTQYF. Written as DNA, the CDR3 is TGTGCCAGCAGTTTAGAAGAGGGTGGCGTAGATACGCAGTATTTT.

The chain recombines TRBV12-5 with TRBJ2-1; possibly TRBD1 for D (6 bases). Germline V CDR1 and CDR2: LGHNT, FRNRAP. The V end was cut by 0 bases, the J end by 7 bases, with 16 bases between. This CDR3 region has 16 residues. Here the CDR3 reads CASGLVLLGGSNEQFF. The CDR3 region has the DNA TGTGCTAGTGGTTTGGTACTGCTTGGGGGCTCTAATGAGCAGTTCTTC.

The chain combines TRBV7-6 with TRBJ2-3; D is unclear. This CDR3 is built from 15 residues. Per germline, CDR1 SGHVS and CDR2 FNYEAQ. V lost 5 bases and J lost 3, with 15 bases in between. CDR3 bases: TGTGCCAGCAGCCCGTCCGGGTGGGGTACAGATACGCAGTATTTT. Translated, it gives CASSPSGWGTDTQYF.

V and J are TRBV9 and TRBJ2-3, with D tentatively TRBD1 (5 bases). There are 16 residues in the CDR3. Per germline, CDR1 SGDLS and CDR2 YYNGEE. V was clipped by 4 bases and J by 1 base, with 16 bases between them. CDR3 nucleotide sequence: TGTGCCAGCAGCCCTCAGGGCATTGCGGGCACAGATACGCAGTATTTT. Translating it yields CASSPQGIAGTDTQYF.

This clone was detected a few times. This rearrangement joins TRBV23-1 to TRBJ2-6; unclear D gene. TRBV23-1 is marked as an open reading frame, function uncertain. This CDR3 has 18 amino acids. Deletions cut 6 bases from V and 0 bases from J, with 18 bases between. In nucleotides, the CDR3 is TGCGCCAGCAGCCCGGTTGGTCGCAGCGACTCTGGGGCCAACGTCCTGACTTTC. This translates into CASSPVGRSDSGANVLTF.

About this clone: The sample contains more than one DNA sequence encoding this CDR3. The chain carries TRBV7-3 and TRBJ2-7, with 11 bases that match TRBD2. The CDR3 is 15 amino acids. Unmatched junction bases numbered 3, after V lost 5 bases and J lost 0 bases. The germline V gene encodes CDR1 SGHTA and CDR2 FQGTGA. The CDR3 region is CASSRTSGSSYEQYF. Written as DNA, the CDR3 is TGTGCCAGCAGCCGTACTAGCGGGAGCTCCTACGAGCAGTACTTC.

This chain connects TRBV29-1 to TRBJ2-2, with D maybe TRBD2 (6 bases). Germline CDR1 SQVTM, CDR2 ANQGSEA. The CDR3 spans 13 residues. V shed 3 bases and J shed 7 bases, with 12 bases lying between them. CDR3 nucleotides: TGCAGCGTTGACAGAGGGGAGGTCGGGGAGCTGTTTTTT. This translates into CSVDRGEVGELFF.

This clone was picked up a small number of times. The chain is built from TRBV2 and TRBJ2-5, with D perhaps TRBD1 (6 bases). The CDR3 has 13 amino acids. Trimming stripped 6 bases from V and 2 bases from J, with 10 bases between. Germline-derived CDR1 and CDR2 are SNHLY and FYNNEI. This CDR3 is CASRRGQQETQYF. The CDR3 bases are TGTGCCAGCAGACGAGGACAGCAAGAGACCCAGTACTTC.

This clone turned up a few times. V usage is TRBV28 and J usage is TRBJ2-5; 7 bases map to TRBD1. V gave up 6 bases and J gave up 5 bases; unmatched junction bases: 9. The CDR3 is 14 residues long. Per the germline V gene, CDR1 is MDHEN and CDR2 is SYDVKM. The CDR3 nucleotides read TGTGCCAGCAGCTTAATCAGGGGGTCGGAGACCCAGTACTTC. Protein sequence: CASSLIRGSETQYF.